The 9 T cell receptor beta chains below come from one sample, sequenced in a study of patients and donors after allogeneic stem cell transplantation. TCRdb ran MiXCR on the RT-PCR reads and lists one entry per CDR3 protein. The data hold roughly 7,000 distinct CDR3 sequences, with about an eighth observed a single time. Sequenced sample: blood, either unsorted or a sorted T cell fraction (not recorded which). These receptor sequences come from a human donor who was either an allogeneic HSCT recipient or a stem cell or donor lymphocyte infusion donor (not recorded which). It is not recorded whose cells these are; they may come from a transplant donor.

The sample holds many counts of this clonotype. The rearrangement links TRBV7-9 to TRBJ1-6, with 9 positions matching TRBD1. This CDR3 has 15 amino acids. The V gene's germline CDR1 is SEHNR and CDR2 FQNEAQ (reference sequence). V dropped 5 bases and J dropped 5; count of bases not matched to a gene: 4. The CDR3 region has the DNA TGTGCCAGCAGCAAATGGACAGGGGATAATTCACCCCTCCACTTT. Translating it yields CASSKWTGDNSPLHF.

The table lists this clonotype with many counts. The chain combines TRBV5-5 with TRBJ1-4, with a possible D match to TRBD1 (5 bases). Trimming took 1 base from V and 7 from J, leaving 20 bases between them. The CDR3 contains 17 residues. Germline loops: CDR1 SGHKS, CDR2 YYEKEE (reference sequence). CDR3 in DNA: TGTGCCAGCAGCTTGTTTTTCCGGACAAGTGGAGGTGAAAAACTGTTTTTT. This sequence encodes CASSLFFRTSGGEKLFF. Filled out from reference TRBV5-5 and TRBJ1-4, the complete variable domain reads DAGVTQSPTHLIKTRGQQVTLRCSPISGHKSVSWYQQVLGQGPQFIFQYYEKEERGRGNFPDRFSARQFPNYSSELNVNALLLGDSALYLCASSLFFRTSGGEKLFFGSGTQLSVL.

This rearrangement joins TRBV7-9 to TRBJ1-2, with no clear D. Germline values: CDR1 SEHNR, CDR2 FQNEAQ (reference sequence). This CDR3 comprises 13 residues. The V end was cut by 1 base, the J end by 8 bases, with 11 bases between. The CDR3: CASSLGLLVGYTF. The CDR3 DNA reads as TGTGCCAGCAGCTTAGGGCTACTCGTCGGCTACACCTTC.

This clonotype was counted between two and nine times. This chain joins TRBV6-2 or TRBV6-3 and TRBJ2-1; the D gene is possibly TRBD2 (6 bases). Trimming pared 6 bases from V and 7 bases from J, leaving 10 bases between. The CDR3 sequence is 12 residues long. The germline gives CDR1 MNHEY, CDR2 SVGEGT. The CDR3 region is CASSQEGNEQFF. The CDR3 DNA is TGTGCCAGCAGCCAGGAGGGAAATGAGCAGTTCTTC.

CDR3 residues: CSVLAGAGYEQYF. CDR3 DNA: TGCAGTGTCTTAGCGGGAGCCGGCTACGAGCAGTACTTC. The rearrangement joins TRBV20-1 to TRBJ2-7; TRBD2 matches at 9 bases. Germline values: CDR1 DFQATT, CDR2 SNEGSKA (reference sequence). The J segment lost 3 bases and the V segment lost 7 bases, leaving 7 bases of the junction unmatched. The CDR3 sequence is 13 residues long.

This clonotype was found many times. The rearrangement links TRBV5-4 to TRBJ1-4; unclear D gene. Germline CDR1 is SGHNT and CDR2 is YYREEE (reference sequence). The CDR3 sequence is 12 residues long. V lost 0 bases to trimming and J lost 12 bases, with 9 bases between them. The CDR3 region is CASSLDSNELFF. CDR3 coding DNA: TGTGCCAGCAGCTTGGACAGTAATGAACTGTTTTTT.

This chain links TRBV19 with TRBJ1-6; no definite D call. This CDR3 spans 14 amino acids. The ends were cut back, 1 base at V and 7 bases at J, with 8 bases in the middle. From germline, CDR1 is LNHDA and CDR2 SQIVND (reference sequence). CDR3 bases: TGTGCCAGTAGTATAGTACAGATCAATTCACCCCTCCACTTT. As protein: CASSIVQINSPLHF.

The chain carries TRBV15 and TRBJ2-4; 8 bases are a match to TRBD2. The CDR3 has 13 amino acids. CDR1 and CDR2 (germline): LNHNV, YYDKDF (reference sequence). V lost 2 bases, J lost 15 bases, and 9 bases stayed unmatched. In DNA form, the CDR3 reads TGTGCCACCAGCAGATCAATAGCGGGGCTCAGGTACTTC. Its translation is CATSRSIAGLRYF.

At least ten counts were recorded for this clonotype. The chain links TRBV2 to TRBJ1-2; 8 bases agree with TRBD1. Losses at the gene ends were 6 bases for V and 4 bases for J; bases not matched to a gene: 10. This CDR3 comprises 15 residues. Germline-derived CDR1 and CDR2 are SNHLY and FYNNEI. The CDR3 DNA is TGTGCCAGCAGCCCCGGGACAGGCGGAAGCTATGGCTACACCTTC. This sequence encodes CASSPGTGGSYGYTF.